The 18 T cell receptor beta chains below all came from one sample that was sequenced in a study of blood T cell repertoires in COVID-19. Repertoires were generated with immunoSEQ multiplex PCR, while TCRdb's copy carries only in-frame clones and drops some. The sample has fewer than 250,000 clones, more than 85% seen once. The sequenced sample was peripheral blood. The source is a man between 60 and 70 years old with COVID-19, enrolled during active disease.

The chain links TRBV10-3 to TRBJ1-1; TRBD1 agrees at 8 bases. Per germline, CDR1 ENHRY and CDR2 SYGVKD. J was trimmed by 5 bases and V by 11 bases; bases with no gene match: 16. The CDR3 sequence is 15 residues long. The CDR3 DNA reads TGTGCCTCGGAGGGGGCAGGGGGCGGTTGGACTGAAGCTTTCTTT. Translated, it gives CASEGAGGGWTEAFF.

The rearrangement links TRBV6-5 to TRBJ1-1; 7 bases are shared with TRBD1. The CDR3 runs 14 residues. Unmatched junction bases numbered 4, after V lost 5 bases and J lost 1 base. The V gene's germline CDR1 is MNHEY and CDR2 SVGAGI. CDR3 nucleotide sequence: TGTGCCAGCAGTAGCAGGGGGAGGAACACTGAAGCTTTCTTT. Translation: CASSSRGRNTEAFF.

This chain connects TRBV20-1 to TRBJ2-1, with 7 bases identical to TRBD2. With V trimmed by 3 bases and J by 8 bases, 19 bases remained unmatched. The CDR3 covers 17 residues. Germline V CDR1 and CDR2: DFQATT, SNEGSKA (reference sequence). In DNA form, the CDR3 reads TGCAGTGCTAGTCCCTCGGGAGGATTGGATTTTCGGCATGAGCAGTTCTTC. Translation gives CSASPSGGLDFRHEQFF.

This chain uses TRBV5-1 with TRBJ2-1; 8 nucleotides line up with TRBD2. Per the germline V gene, CDR1 is SGHRS and CDR2 is YFSETQ. The V gene end was trimmed by 2 bases and the J gene end by 3 bases; junction bases not matched to a gene: 10. This CDR3 spans 17 amino acids. The CDR3 bases are TGCGCCAGCAGCTTCTCGACCCGGGGGGGATTCTACAATGAGCAGTTCTTC. Protein product: CASSFSTRGGFYNEQFF.

J is TRBJ1-5 and V is TRBV28, with D possibly being TRBD1 (6 bases). The germline V gene has CDR1 MDHEN and CDR2 SYDVKM. This CDR3 has 16 residues. Trimming pared 1 base from V and 3 bases from J, leaving 13 bases between. CDR3 DNA: TGTGCCAGCAGTTTATTGGGGGCAGAGTTCAATCAGCCCCAGCATTTT. It translates to CASSLLGAEFNQPQHF.

The V and J genes are TRBV18 and TRBJ1-2, with TRBD1 matching over 7 bases. CDR3 size: 13 residues. After removal of 4 bases from V and 5 bases from J, the junction contained 4 bases not matched to a gene. Germline CDR1 is KGHSH and CDR2 is LQKENI. DNA for the CDR3: TGTGCCAGCTCACTTGACAGGGAATATGGCTACACCTTC. Its translation: CASSLDREYGYTF.

The V call is TRBV5-1, the J call TRBJ2-7; 7 nucleotides align to TRBD2. J gave up 0 bases and V 1 base, and 7 bases lay outside the gene matches. The CDR3 contains 16 residues. Germline loops: CDR1 SGHRS, CDR2 YFSETQ. Written as DNA, the CDR3 is TGCGCCAGCAGCTTGTCAAAGGGACTAATCTCCTACGAGCAGTACTTC. It encodes CASSLSKGLISYEQYF.

V and J are TRBV5-6 and TRBJ1-2, with TRBD1 matching over 8 bases. Germline V gene data show CDR1 as SGHDT and CDR2 as YYEEEE. The CDR3 runs to 15 residues. The junction had 5 bases not matched to a gene; V was cut back by 3 bases and J by 1 base. CDR3 sequence (DNA): TGTGCCAGCAGCTCGGACAGGGCCAATAACTATGGCTACACCTTC. This sequence encodes CASSSDRANNYGYTF.

The chain combines TRBV19 with TRBJ1-5, with unresolved D. Germline V gene sequence: CDR1 LNHDA, CDR2 SQIVND (reference sequence). V lost 3 bases and J lost 0, with 9 bases in between. The CDR3 length is 15 residues. The CDR3, as DNA: TGTGCCAGTAGTATTGAGAATTATAGCAATCAGCCCCAGCATTTT. Its translation: CASSIENYSNQPQHF.

The chain joins TRBV9 to TRBJ2-2; D perhaps matches TRBD1 (5 bases). Germline CDR1 and CDR2: SGDLS and YYNGEE. This CDR3 has 15 amino acids. V gave up 0 bases and J gave up 4 bases, with 10 bases separating them. Here the CDR3 DNA reads TGTGCCAGCAGCGTAGCACAGGCGGTCACCGGGGAGCTGTTTTTT. It specifies CASSVAQAVTGELFF.

The genes are TRBV9 and TRBJ2-1; 9 bases are a match to TRBD1. V was pared by 3 bases and J by 11 bases, with 9 bases of the junction left unmatched. This CDR3 comprises 14 residues. The V gene's germline CDR1 is SGDLS and CDR2 YYNGEE. CDR3 DNA sequence: TGTGCCAGCAGCGCCCGGGACAGGGTTAATAAGCAGTTCTTC. Its protein product is CASSARDRVNKQFF.

In DNA form, the CDR3 reads TGTGCCAGCAGTACTACCGGGACCCAGGGGGCAGATACGCAGTATTTT. Translated: CASSTTGTQGADTQYF. The chain joins TRBV7-2 to TRBJ2-3, with 7 bases that match TRBD1. Trimming took 6 bases from V and 4 from J; bases not matched to a gene: 13. Looked up from germline, CDR1 is SGHTA and CDR2 is FQGNSA. The CDR3 has 16 residues.

This chain connects TRBV19 to TRBJ2-3; 11 bases map to TRBD2. V lost 6 bases and J lost 4; bases outside the gene matches: 9. The CDR3 has 16 residues. CDR1 LNHDA and CDR2 SQIVND come from the germline V gene (reference sequence). In nucleotides, the CDR3 is TGTGCCAGTAGGAGAACTAGCGGGAGCTTTGCAGATACGCAGTATTTT. Protein product: CASRRTSGSFADTQYF.

V and J are TRBV18 and TRBJ2-7; possible D gene TRBD1, 5 bases. V lost 2 bases and J lost 6, with 20 bases in between. The CDR3 covers 16 residues. The germline V gene has CDR1 KGHSH and CDR2 LQKENI. The CDR3 loop is CASSPYGTGSTGEQYF. The CDR3 bases are TGTGCCAGCTCACCATATGGAACAGGCAGTACGGGCGAGCAGTACTTC.

This clone occurred once. The rearrangement joins TRBV5-3 to TRBJ1-5; no reliable D call. TRBV5-3 is an open reading frame, and its role is uncertain. V lost 0 bases and J 4 bases, leaving 8 bases between the germline ends. The CDR3 contains 14 residues. CDR3 in amino acids: CARSLGKRNQPQHF. Written as DNA, the CDR3 is TGTGCCAGAAGCTTGGGAAAGAGGAATCAGCCCCAGCATTTT.

The chain joins TRBV6-2 or TRBV6-3 to TRBJ1-5, with TRBD1 as a possible D gene (5 bases). The CDR3 has 15 residues. V was shortened by 5 bases and J by 3 bases, with 14 bases between the two germline ends. Germline lookup yields CDR1 MNHEY and CDR2 SVGEGT. The CDR3 spells CASSLTGTSNQPQHF. The CDR3 region has the DNA TGTGCCAGCAGTCTAACCGGGACTTCCAATCAGCCCCAGCATTTT.

The gene calls are TRBV10-1 and TRBJ2-7; TRBD2 agrees at 16 bases. Per germline, CDR1 WNHNN and CDR2 SYGVQD (reference sequence). The CDR3 runs to 17 residues. Trimming at V came to 6 bases and at J to 2 bases, leaving 7 bases not matched to a gene. The CDR3 bases are TGCGCCAGCAGCCCGGGACTAGCGGGGGGGAGGACCTACGAGCAGTACTTC. Its protein is CASSPGLAGGRTYEQYF.

This chain uses TRBV4-1 with TRBJ2-5, with 8 bases aligning to TRBD2. The CDR3 has 15 residues. Germline CDR1 reads MGHRA; CDR2 reads YSYEKL. V shed 0 bases and J 3 bases; nucleotides not matched to a gene: 3. The CDR3 nucleotides read TGCGCCAGCAGCCAAGATGGAGCGGGAGAAGAGACCCAGTACTTC. Encoded protein: CASSQDGAGEETQYF.